The 9 T cell receptor beta chains below all came from one sample that was sequenced in a study of Ad26.COV2.S vaccination and SARS-CoV-2 variants. Here immunoSEQ multiplex PCR was the method, and the copy in TCRdb shows in-frame clones only, minus some. The sample consists of roughly 500,000 clones, 87% of them appearing once. Treatment meaning: some 20 received Ad26.COV2.S at low or high dose, single or two shots; about 5 received placebo; per-sample allocation not given. Sampling occurred on day 63 after the first vaccine or placebo injection. Here the sequenced sample was peripheral blood, taken in a trial of Ad26.COV2.S vaccine versus placebo. The receptors derive from a person between 18 and 65 years old who received the Ad26.COV2.S COVID-19 vaccine or a placebo.

The rearrangement uses TRBV5-1 and TRBJ2-5; 11 positions match TRBD2. Unmatched junction bases numbered 9, after V lost 1 base and J lost 4 bases. Germline CDR1 reads SGHRS; CDR2 reads YFSETQ. This CDR3 comprises 17 residues. CDR3 bases: TGCGCCAGCAGCTTGACTAGCGGGAGAGGCGGTCGAGAGACCCAGTACTTC. Translation: CASSLTSGRGGRETQYF.

The CDR3 DNA reads as TGTGCCACCAGCCCCTCGACAGGGAGCTACGAGCAGTACTTC. It is translated as CATSPSTGSYEQYF. This chain uses TRBV15 with TRBJ2-7; 7 nucleotides align to TRBD1. V gave up 5 bases and J gave up 3 bases; unmatched junction bases: 7. Germline values: CDR1 LNHNV, CDR2 YYDKDF (reference sequence). CDR3 length: 14 residues.

The chain joins TRBV7-2 to TRBJ2-1, with TRBD1 identical over 9 bases. V gave up 5 bases and J gave up 7 bases; unmatched junction bases: 9. The V gene's germline CDR1 is SGHTA and CDR2 FQGNSA. CDR3 length: 15 residues. The CDR3 region is CASSVVQGAPNEQFF. In DNA form, the CDR3 reads TGTGCCAGCAGCGTCGTACAGGGGGCGCCTAATGAGCAGTTCTTC.

This clone was observed a handful of times. The rearrangement links TRBV2 to TRBJ2-7; D may be TRBD1 (5 bases). V shed 8 bases and J shed 2 bases, with 10 bases lying between them. CDR1 is SNHLY, CDR2 FYNNEI, per germline. There are 12 residues in the CDR3. CDR3 residues: CASRWGAYEQYF. The CDR3 bases are TGTGCCAGCCGGTGGGGCGCCTACGAGCAGTACTTC.

This clone has a single count. The CDR3 DNA follows: TGTGCCAGCAGTTTAAAGGGTACCCGAGACTACCCCGGATTTGGGGCCAACGTCCTGACTTTC. It specifies CASSLKGTRDYPGFGANVLTF. V usage is TRBV27 and J usage is TRBJ2-6, with a tentative D call TRBD2 (5 bases). Germline assignment: CDR1 MNHEY and CDR2 SMNVEV (reference sequence). This CDR3 region has 21 residues. V was shortened by 2 bases and J by 3 bases, with 26 bases between the two germline ends.

V gene TRBV5-3 combines with J gene TRBJ2-1; D ambiguous. TRBV5-3 is identified as an open reading frame with a role that is uncertain. This CDR3 region has 11 residues. V was pared by 9 bases and J by 6 bases, with 10 bases between. DNA of the CDR3: TGTGCCAAGAATAGGGTCAATGAGCAGTTCTTC. As protein: CAKNRVNEQFF.

The table lists this clone with a few counts. The chain has TRBV29-1 and TRBJ2-1; 7 nucleotides agree with TRBD2. CDR1 and CDR2 from the germline V gene are SQVTM and ANQGSEA. The CDR3 runs 15 residues. V was clipped by 4 bases and J by 4 bases; unmatched bases: 10. The CDR3 reads CSVVEAQAGYNEQFF. The CDR3 nucleotides read TGCAGCGTTGTGGAGGCCCAAGCGGGGTACAATGAGCAGTTCTTC.

This chain uses TRBV30 with TRBJ2-7, with 7 bases fitting TRBD2. This CDR3 contains 14 residues. The germline V gene has CDR1 GTSNPN and CDR2 SVGIG (reference sequence). V trimming: 2 bases; J trimming: 5 bases; junction bases outside the gene matches: 9. CDR3 in amino acids: CAWSRREIPHEQYF. CDR3 nucleotides: TGTGCCTGGAGTCGGCGGGAGATTCCCCACGAGCAGTACTTC. The complete variable domain, with remaining parts taken from reference TRBV30 and TRBJ2-7, reads SQTIHQWPATLVQPVGSPLSLECTVEGTSNPNLYWYRQAAGRGLQLLFYSVGIGQISSEVPQNLSASRPQDRQFILSSKKLLLSDSGFYLCAWSRREIPHEQYFGPGTRLTVT.

This sequence joins TRBV30 and TRBJ1-3; 7 positions match TRBD1. With V trimmed by 3 bases and J by 2 bases, 4 bases remained unmatched. Germline V CDR1 and CDR2: GTSNPN, SVGIG (reference sequence). The CDR3 runs to 14 residues. The CDR3 reads CAWRPGTAGNTIYF. The CDR3, as DNA: TGTGCCTGGAGGCCCGGGACAGCTGGAAACACCATATATTTT.